This TCR beta chain is from a study of CD8 T cells in ankylosing spondylitis. Overall study results and limits: A motif of under ten highly homologous TCR beta variants was seen as apparently characteristic of ankylosing spondylitis blood. According to the report, clones linked to the disease were significantly enriched in matched synovial fluid samples taken from ankylosing spondylitis patients. In reactive arthritis synovial fluid and blood, some motif variants had been reported before. CD8+ cells made up the disease-linked clones, which were relatively rare in peripheral blood.

This clonotype was seen more than once but under ten times. Its specificity is not known. With 3 bases removed from V and 0 bases from J, the gap between germline ends came to 15 bases. This CDR3 contains 17 residues. With molecular barcodes, quantitative 5'-RACE was used to make the TCR beta libraries. TCRdb re-called the 5' RACE reads with MiXCR, one entry per CDR3 protein. The sample comprises almost 400,000 distinct CDR3 sequences, around 24% of which are singletons, and about 15% rests with the top ten. Sequenced input: blood, either unsorted or a sorted T cell fraction (not recorded which). This TCR was recovered from a male donor with ankylosing spondylitis. The chain carries TRBV12-3 or TRBV12-4 and TRBJ1-5; D possibly corresponds to TRBD1 (5 bases). CDR3 sequence: CASSFADRLPSNQPQHF. The CDR3 DNA reads as TGTGCCAGCAGTTTCGCAGACAGACTTCCTAGCAATCAGCCCCAGCATTTT.